This record covers a single TCR beta chain. The antigen remains undetermined. Construction of the TCRbeta library involved unique molecular identifiers. TCRdb re-called the PCR reads with MiXCR, one entry per CDR3 protein. The repertoire holds approximately 800,000 distinct CDR3 sequences, with 16% as singletons. Trimming took 0 bases from V and 4 from J, leaving 16 bases between them. CDR3 length: 16 residues. Germline CDR1 and CDR2: MGHRA and YSYEKL. The sample is drawn from a study of T-cell reconstitution after alpha-beta-depleted transplantation in children. General observations from the study: Counts and diversity of T cells one year after transplant came mostly from newly produced T cells. Expanded graft clones, several hundred of them, were reportedly the source of alpha-beta T cells about two months after transplant.

This sequence was found in a male patient younger than 18 who had a stem cell transplant for acute lymphoblastic leukemia, so the T cells may come from the graft donor. Sequencing was performed on PBMCs, mostly from graft donor cells, taken 360 days after TCRalphabeta/CD19-depleted stem cell transplant. The rearrangement links TRBV4-1 to TRBJ2-7; D might be TRBD1 (5 bases). The CDR3, as DNA: TGCGCCAGCAGCCAAGAGAGGTACGGCAGGGTTTACGAGCAGTACTTC. Its translation: CASSQERYGRVYEQYF.